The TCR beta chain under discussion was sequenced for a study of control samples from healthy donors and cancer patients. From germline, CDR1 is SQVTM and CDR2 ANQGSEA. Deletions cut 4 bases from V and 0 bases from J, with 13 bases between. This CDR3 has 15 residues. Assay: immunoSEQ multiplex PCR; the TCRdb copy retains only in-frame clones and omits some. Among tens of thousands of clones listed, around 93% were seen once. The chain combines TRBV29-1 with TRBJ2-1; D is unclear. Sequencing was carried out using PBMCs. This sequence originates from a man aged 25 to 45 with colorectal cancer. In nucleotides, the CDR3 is TGCAGCGTTGCCGCTCGATGGAGCTCCTACAATGAGCAGTTCTTC. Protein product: CSVAARWSSYNEQFF.